Below, 14 T cell receptor beta chains from the same sample are listed, as sequenced in a study of blood T cells in healthy people across ages. PCR was performed a second time for roughly 7 to 11 cycles using a sample-barcoded 5' primer and a J-beta primer mix. TCRdb recomputed calls from the 5' RACE reads with MiXCR, one row per CDR3 protein. This table holds about 640,000 distinct CDR3 sequences, 58% found once. The material sequenced was blood. These receptors were obtained from a man aged 60-69 years in good health.

The rearrangement joins TRBV7-2 to TRBJ2-7; D is possibly TRBD1 (6 bases). CDR1 and CDR2 (germline): SGHTA, FQGNSA. V was clipped by 1 base and J by 3 bases, with 19 bases between them. The CDR3 has 17 residues. In DNA form, the CDR3 reads TGTGCCAGCAGCTTAGACGGACAGCCTCGGACCTACTACGAGCAGTACTTC. Translated: CASSLDGQPRTYYEQYF.

A few counts support this clonotype. The gene calls are TRBV12-3 or TRBV12-4 and TRBJ1-6, with 9 bases lining up with TRBD1. This CDR3 region has 14 residues. The trim removed 6 bases at V and 9 bases at J, leaving 6 bases unmatched. CDR3 protein: CASREQGARSPLHF. In nucleotides, the CDR3 is TGTGCCAGCAGAGAACAGGGGGCGCGTTCACCCCTCCACTTT.

CDR3 loop: CASSLVGTVGQPQHF. CDR3 sequence (DNA): TGTGCCAGCAGTTTAGTCGGGACAGTGGGTCAGCCCCAGCATTTT. V usage is TRBV27 and J usage is TRBJ1-5; 7 bases are shared with TRBD1. Germline V CDR1 and CDR2: MNHEY, SMNVEV (reference sequence). This CDR3 region has 15 residues. J was trimmed by 6 bases and V by 2 bases; bases with no gene match: 7.

This clonotype was observed a handful of times. This chain joins TRBV27 and TRBJ2-5, with D possibly being TRBD1 or TRBD2 (5 bases each). This CDR3 spans 14 amino acids. Trimming took off 5 bases at V and 4 bases at J, with 14 bases between the two ends. Germline V CDR1 and CDR2: MNHEY, SMNVEV (reference sequence). The CDR3 sequence is CASSPSGTGETQYF. For the CDR3, the DNA is TGTGCCAGCAGTCCGTCCGGGACGGGAGAGACCCAGTACTTC.

The chain links TRBV18 to TRBJ2-2, with D perhaps given as TRBD1 or TRBD2 (5 bases each). V gave up 0 bases and J gave up 1 base, with 6 bases separating them. Germline CDR1 is KGHSH and CDR2 is LQKENI. This CDR3 is built from 15 residues. In DNA, the CDR3 is TGTGCCAGCTCACCACCGGGGGTGAACACCGGGGAGCTGTTTTTT. As protein: CASSPPGVNTGELFF.

The rearrangement uses TRBV15 and TRBJ1-1; 7 bases fit TRBD1. Germline V gene lookup returns CDR1 LNHNV and CDR2 YYDKDF (reference sequence). The V gene end was trimmed by 4 bases and the J gene end by 7 bases; junction bases not matched to a gene: 6. The CDR3 is made up of 13 amino acids. In DNA form, the CDR3 reads TGTGCCACCAGCACCCGGACAGGTATTGAAGCTTTCTTT. Translation: CATSTRTGIEAFF.

The V gene is TRBV24-1, the J gene TRBJ2-1; maybe TRBD1 (6 bases). V was cut by 4 bases and J by 4 bases, with 13 bases left in between. Germline values: CDR1 KGHDR, CDR2 SFDVKD. This CDR3 comprises 15 residues. The CDR3 loop reads CATSDPRQVYNEQFF. The CDR3 DNA reads as TGTGCCACCAGTGACCCTCGACAGGTATACAATGAGCAGTTCTTC.

This sequence joins TRBV7-2 and TRBJ2-1, with 16 bases fitting TRBD2. J lost 11 bases, V lost 5 bases, and 6 bases had no gene match. Germline values: CDR1 SGHTA, CDR2 FQGNSA. The length of the CDR3 is 15 residues. CDR3 amino acids: CASSPAGLAGGQQFF. CDR3 bases: TGTGCCAGCAGCCCAGCGGGACTAGCGGGGGGGCAGCAGTTCTTC.

This chain links TRBV11-2 with TRBJ1-2; 8 nucleotides agree with TRBD1. Trimming at V came to 6 bases and at J to 6 bases, leaving 9 bases not matched to a gene. The CDR3 covers 14 residues. Per the germline V gene, CDR1 is SGHAT and CDR2 is FQNNGV. CDR3 DNA sequence: TGTGCCAGCAGTCCTGGGGACAGGAGGCATGGCTACACCTTC. Its translation: CASSPGDRRHGYTF.

As regards this clonotype: This could be a read error, since a much larger clone is one nucleotide away. The chain combines TRBV3-1 with TRBJ2-3; D unclear. The CDR3 contains 13 residues. Germline CDR1 is LGHDT and CDR2 is YNNKEL (reference sequence). DNA of the CDR3: TGTGCCAGCAGCCAGTCAGTCACAGATGCGCAGTATTTT. Its protein is CASSQSVTDAQYF.

The chain couples TRBV6-5 to TRBJ2-5; 8 positions match TRBD1. Germline CDR1 is MNHEY and CDR2 is SVGAGI. Germline trimming cut 6 bases from V and 7 bases from J; bases unmatched to any gene: 10. The CDR3 consists of 14 residues. In DNA, the CDR3 is TGTGCCAGCAGGAAGGACAGGGACCTCTGGACCCAGTACTTC. It codes for CASRKDRDLWTQYF.

This clonotype was counted a single time. This chain joins TRBV10-2 and TRBJ2-4; 8 bases align to TRBD1. The end of the DNA fits TRBJ2-7 better, so the J call may be wrong. The CDR3 totals 17 residues. Germline V CDR1 and CDR2: WSHSY, SAAADI. In nucleotides, the CDR3 is TGCGCCAGCAGTGTAGGTCCCCCGGGACAGGCATCCTACGAGCAGTACTTC. Protein: CASSVGPPGQASYEQYF.

This clonotype was counted once. The CDR3 reads CAISQGMNYNEQFF. In DNA form, the CDR3 reads TGTGCCATCAGTCAGGGGATGAATTACAATGAGCAGTTCTTC. The V call is TRBV10-3, the J call TRBJ2-1; a possible D gene is TRBD1 (6 bases). The length of the CDR3 is 14 residues. Germline V CDR1 and CDR2: ENHRY, SYGVKD. V shed 5 bases and J shed 4 bases, with 12 bases lying between them.

The chain carries TRBV7-9 and TRBJ2-1; 7 positions match TRBD2. This CDR3 spans 15 amino acids. CDR1 SEHNR and CDR2 FQNEAQ come from the germline V gene (reference sequence). J gave up 4 bases and V 1 base, and 4 bases lay outside the gene matches. CDR3 bases: TGTGCCAGCAGCTTAGGCGGGGGAAAATACAATGAGCAGTTCTTC. This translates into CASSLGGGKYNEQFF. The variable domain in full, with the rest retrieved from reference TRBV7-9 and TRBJ2-1, is DTGVSQNPRHKITKRGQNVTFRCDPISEHNRLYWYRQTLGQGPEFLTYFQNEAQLEKSRLLSDRFSAERPKGSFSTLEIQRTEQGDSAMYLCASSLGGGKYNEQFFGPGTRLTVL.